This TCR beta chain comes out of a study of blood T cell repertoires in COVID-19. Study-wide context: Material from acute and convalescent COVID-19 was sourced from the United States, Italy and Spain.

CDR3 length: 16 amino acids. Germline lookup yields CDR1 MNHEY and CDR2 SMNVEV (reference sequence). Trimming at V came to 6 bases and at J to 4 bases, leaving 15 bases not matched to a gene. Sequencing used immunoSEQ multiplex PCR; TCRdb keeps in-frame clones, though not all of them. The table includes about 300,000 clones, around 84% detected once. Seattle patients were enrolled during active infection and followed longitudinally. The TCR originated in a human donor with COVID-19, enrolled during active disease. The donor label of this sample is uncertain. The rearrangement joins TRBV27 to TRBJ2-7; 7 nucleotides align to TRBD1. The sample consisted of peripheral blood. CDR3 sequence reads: CASSSKGRDSKYEQYF. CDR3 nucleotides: TGTGCCAGCAGCTCAAAAGGACGGGACAGCAAATACGAGCAGTACTTC.